Shown below are 12 T cell receptor beta chains from a single sample sequenced in a study of blood T cells in healthy people across ages. A J-beta primer mix and a sample-barcoded 5' primer were used in a second PCR of roughly 6 to 11 cycles. One entry per CDR3 protein results from TCRdb running MiXCR on the 5' RACE reads. The sample lists about 1,600,000 distinct CDR3 sequences; around two fifths were seen once. Source material: blood. These receptors were taken from a woman younger than 30 in good health.

The genes are TRBV5-1 and TRBJ1-1; the D is unclear. Germline V gene lookup returns CDR1 SGHRS and CDR2 YFSETQ. This CDR3 is built from 16 residues. Trimming took off 0 bases at V and 0 bases at J, with 12 bases between the two ends. The CDR3 coding sequence is TGCGCCAGCAGCTTGGACGGGTCGGGCCTGAACACTGAAGCTTTCTTT. Protein sequence: CASSLDGSGLNTEAFF. Using reference TRBV5-1 and TRBJ1-1 for the parts outside the CDR3, the full variable domain is KAGVTQTPRYLIKTRGQQVTLSCSPISGHRSVSWYQQTPGQGLQFLFEYFSETQRNKGNFPGRFSGRQFSNSRSEMNVSTLELGDSALYLCASSLDGSGLNTEAFFGQGTRLTVV.

The V call is TRBV12-5, the J call TRBJ2-2, with D possibly TRBD1 on 6 matching bases. The germline V gene has CDR1 LGHNT and CDR2 FRNRAP. The germline V and J ends were trimmed by 2 bases and 7 bases, with 8 bases remaining between them. The CDR3 contains 13 residues. Here the CDR3 DNA reads TGTGCTAGTGGTTTGCGACAGGTCGGGGAGCTGTTTTTT. This gives the protein CASGLRQVGELFF.

This rearrangement joins TRBV20-1 to TRBJ1-4; 8 bases map to TRBD1. The CDR3 is 15 residues long. Germline V gives CDR1 DFQATT, CDR2 SNEGSKA (reference sequence). After removal of 3 bases from V and 11 bases from J, the junction contained 14 bases not matched to a gene. The CDR3 DNA reads TGCAGTGCTAGGAACCTCCGACAGGGGCTTTGGAAACTGTTTTTT. Translated: CSARNLRQGLWKLFF.

The V gene is TRBV5-1, the J gene TRBJ2-3; D remains ambiguous. V gave up 7 bases and J gave up 2 bases, with 14 bases separating them. CDR1 is SGHRS and CDR2 is YFSETQ in the germline V gene. This CDR3 has 14 residues. The CDR3 coding sequence is TGCGCCAGCTGCCAGCCCAGGAACACAGATACGCAGTATTTT. It translates to CASCQPRNTDTQYF.

The V gene is TRBV7-9, the J gene TRBJ1-2; D is undetermined. The CDR3 loop spans 11 amino acids. Looked up from germline, CDR1 is SEHNR and CDR2 is FQNEAQ (reference sequence). The germline V and J ends were trimmed by 8 bases and 7 bases, with 11 bases remaining between them. For the CDR3, the DNA is TGTGCCAGCGGGGTAATGGGTGGCTACACCTTC. It encodes CASGVMGGYTF.

The genes are TRBV29-1 and TRBJ1-1, with D maybe TRBD1 (5 bases). V was clipped by 6 bases and J by 10 bases, with 12 bases between them. Germline values: CDR1 SQVTM, CDR2 ANQGSEA. This CDR3 comprises 10 residues. The CDR3 spells CSVGGTVAFF. CDR3 coding DNA: TGCAGCGTCGGGGGAACGGTAGCTTTCTTT.

The chain uses TRBV20-1 and TRBJ1-1; D might be TRBD1 (5 bases). V was pared by 1 base and J by 4 bases, with 16 bases between. The CDR3 spans 15 residues. CDR1 DFQATT and CDR2 SNEGSKA come from the germline V gene (reference sequence). The CDR3 bases are TGCAGTGCTAGAGTGAGTGTCGCGGGGGGCACTGAAGCTTTCTTT. Encoded protein: CSARVSVAGGTEAFF.

This chain joins TRBV6-5 and TRBJ2-7, with TRBD2 matching 13 bases. CDR3 length equals 15 residues. Germline V gives CDR1 MNHEY, CDR2 SVGAGI. V was pared by 6 bases and J by 7 bases, with 9 bases of the junction left unmatched. CDR3 protein: CASSLTSGGANEQYF. CDR3 nucleotides: TGTGCCAGCAGCCTAACTAGCGGGGGGGCCAATGAGCAGTACTTC.

The chain is built from TRBV12-5 and TRBJ1-6; D might be TRBD1 (5 bases). V was pared by 5 bases and J by 18 bases, with 17 bases between. CDR3 size: 12 residues. Looked up from germline, CDR1 is LGHNT and CDR2 is FRNRAP. The CDR3 DNA reads TGTGCTAGTGGTATCCCGGGACGGCCTCCCCACTTT. Amino acid sequence: CASGIPGRPPHF.

This sequence joins TRBV29-1 and TRBJ1-2; D call uncertain. Trimming removed 4 bases from V and 6 bases from J, with 9 bases in between. Germline V lookup: CDR1 SQVTM, CDR2 ANQGSEA. The length of the CDR3 is 11 residues. DNA for the CDR3: TGCAGCGTTGGGGAGGGCCATGGCTACACCTTC. Amino acid sequence: CSVGEGHGYTF.

This clonotype appeared a few times. This chain links TRBV3-1 with TRBJ2-1; 11 positions match TRBD2. The CDR3 spans 16 residues. The V segment lost 4 bases and the J segment 4 bases; nucleotides outside the gene matches: 6. Germline CDR1 reads LGHDT; CDR2 reads YNNKEL (reference sequence). The CDR3 bases are TGTGCCAGCAGCCCGCTAGCGGGAGGACGGTACAATGAGCAGTTCTTC. Translated: CASSPLAGGRYNEQFF.

This clonotype has more than one count but fewer than ten. This sequence joins TRBV5-5 and TRBJ2-3; possibly TRBD1 for D (5 bases). V was clipped by 0 bases and J by 0 bases, with 11 bases between them. Germline CDR1 is SGHKS and CDR2 is YYEKEE (reference sequence). This CDR3 contains 16 residues. This CDR3 reads CASSLADTYSTDTQYF. The CDR3 region has the DNA TGTGCCAGCAGCTTGGCGGACACCTATAGCACAGATACGCAGTATTTT. Looking up the rest from reference TRBV5-5 and TRBJ2-3 gives the full variable domain: DAGVTQSPTHLIKTRGQQVTLRCSPISGHKSVSWYQQVLGQGPQFIFQYYEKEERGRGNFPDRFSARQFPNYSSELNVNALLLGDSALYLCASSLADTYSTDTQYFGPGTRLTVL.